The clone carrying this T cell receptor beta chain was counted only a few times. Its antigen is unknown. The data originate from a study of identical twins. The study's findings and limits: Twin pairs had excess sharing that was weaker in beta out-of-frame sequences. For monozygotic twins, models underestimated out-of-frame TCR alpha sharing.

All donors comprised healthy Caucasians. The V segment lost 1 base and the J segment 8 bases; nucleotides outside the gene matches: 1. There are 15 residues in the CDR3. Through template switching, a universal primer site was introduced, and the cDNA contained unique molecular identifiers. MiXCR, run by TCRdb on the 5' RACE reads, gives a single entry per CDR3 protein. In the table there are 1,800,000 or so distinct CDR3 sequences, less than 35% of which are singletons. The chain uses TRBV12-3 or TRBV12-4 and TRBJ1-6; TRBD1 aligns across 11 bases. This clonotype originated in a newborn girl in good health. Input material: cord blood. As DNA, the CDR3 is TGTGCCAGCAGTTTAGGGACAGGGGGCCATTCACCCCTCCACTTT. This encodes CASSLGTGGHSPLHF.